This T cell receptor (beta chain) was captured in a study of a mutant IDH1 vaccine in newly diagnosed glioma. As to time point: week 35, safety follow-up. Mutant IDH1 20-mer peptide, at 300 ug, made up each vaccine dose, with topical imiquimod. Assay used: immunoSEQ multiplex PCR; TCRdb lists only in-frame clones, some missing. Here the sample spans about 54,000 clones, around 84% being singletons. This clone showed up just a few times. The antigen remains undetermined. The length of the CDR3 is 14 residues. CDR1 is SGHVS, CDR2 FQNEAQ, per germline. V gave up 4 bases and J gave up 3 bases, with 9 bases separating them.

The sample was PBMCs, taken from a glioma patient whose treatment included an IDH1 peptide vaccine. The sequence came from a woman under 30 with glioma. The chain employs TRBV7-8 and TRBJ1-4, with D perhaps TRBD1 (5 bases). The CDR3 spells CASSSGGANEKLFF. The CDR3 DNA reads TGTGCCAGCAGCTCCGGGGGGGCTAATGAAAAACTGTTTTTT. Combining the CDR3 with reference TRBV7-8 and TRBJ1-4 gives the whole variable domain GAGVSQSPRYKVAKRGQDVALRCDPISGHVSLFWYQQALGQGPEFLTYFQNEAQLDKSGLPSDRFFAERPEGSVSTLKIQRTQQEDSAVYLCASSSGGANEKLFFGSGTQLSVL.